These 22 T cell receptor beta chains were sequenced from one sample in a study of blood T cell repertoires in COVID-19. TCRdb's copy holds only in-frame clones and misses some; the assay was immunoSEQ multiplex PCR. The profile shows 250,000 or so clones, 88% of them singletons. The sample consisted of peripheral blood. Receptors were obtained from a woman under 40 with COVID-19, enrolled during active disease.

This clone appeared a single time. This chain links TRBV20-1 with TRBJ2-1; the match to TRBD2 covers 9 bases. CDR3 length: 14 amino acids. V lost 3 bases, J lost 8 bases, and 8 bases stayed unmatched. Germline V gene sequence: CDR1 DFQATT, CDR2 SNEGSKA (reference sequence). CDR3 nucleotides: TGCAGTGCTAGTCTAGCGGGGTTCTTACATGAGCAGTTCTTC. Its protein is CSASLAGFLHEQFF.

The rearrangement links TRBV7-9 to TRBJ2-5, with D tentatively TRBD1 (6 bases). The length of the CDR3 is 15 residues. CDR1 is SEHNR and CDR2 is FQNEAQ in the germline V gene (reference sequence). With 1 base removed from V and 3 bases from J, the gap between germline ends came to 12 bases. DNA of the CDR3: TGTGCCAGCAGCTTAGTAACAGGGTGGGAAGAGACCCAGTACTTC. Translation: CASSLVTGWEETQYF.

CDR3 sequence reads: CASSVVAGGAGYNQPQHF. DNA for the CDR3: TGTGCCAGCAGCGTAGTAGCGGGGGGGGCAGGGTACAATCAGCCCCAGCATTTT. V usage is TRBV9 and J usage is TRBJ1-5; D is possibly TRBD1 (6 bases). From germline, CDR1 is SGDLS and CDR2 YYNGEE. There are 18 residues in the CDR3. V lost 0 bases and J 3 bases, leaving 19 bases between the germline ends. The full variable domain, completed using reference TRBV9 and TRBJ1-5, is DSGVTQTPKHLITATGQRVTLRCSPRSGDLSVYWYQQSLDQGLQFLIQYYNGEERAKGNILERFSAQQFPDLHSELNLSSLELGDSALYFCASSVVAGGAGYNQPQHFGDGTRLSIL.

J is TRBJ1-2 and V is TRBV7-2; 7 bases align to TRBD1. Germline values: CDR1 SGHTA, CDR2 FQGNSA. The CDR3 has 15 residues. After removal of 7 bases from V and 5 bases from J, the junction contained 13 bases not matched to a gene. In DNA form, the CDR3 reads TGTGCCAGCATGACCCCAGGGGGAGGTCATTATGGCTACACCTTC. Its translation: CASMTPGGGHYGYTF.

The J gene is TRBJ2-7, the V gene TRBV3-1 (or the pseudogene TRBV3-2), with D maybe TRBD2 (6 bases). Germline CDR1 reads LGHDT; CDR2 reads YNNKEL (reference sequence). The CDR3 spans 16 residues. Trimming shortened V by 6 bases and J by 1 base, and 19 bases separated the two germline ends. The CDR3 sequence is CASSSAAGTASYEQYF. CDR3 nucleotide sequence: TGTGCCAGCAGTAGTGCGGCCGGGACTGCATCCTACGAGCAGTACTTC.

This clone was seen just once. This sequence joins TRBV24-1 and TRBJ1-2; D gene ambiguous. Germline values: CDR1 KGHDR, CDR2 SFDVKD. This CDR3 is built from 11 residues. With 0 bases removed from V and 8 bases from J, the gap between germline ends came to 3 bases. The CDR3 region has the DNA TGTGCCACCAGTGATTTGCGGGGCTACACCTTC. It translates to CATSDLRGYTF.

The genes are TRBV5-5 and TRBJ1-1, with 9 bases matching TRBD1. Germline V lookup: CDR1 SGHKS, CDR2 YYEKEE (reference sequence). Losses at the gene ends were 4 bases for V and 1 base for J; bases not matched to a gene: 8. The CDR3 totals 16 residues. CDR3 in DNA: TGTGCCAGCAGCCCCTTCCCGGGACAGGGGAACACTGAAGCTTTCTTT. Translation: CASSPFPGQGNTEAFF.

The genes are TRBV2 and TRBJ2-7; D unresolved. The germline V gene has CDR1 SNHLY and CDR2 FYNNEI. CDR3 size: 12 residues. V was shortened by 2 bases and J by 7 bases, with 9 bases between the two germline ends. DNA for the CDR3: TGTGCCAGCAGTGAATTGTCCGGGGAGCAGTACGTC. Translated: CASSELSGEQYV.

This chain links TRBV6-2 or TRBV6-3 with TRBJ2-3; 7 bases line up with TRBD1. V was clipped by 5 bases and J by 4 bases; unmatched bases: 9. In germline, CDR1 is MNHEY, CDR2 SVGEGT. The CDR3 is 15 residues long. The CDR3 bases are TGTGCCAGCAGTCTCCCCCCCGACAGGGCAGATACGCAGTATTTT. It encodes CASSLPPDRADTQYF.

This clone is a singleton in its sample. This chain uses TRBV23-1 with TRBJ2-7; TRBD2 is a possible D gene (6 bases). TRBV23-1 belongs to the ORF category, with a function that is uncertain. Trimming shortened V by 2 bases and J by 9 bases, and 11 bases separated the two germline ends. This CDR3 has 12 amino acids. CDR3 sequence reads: CASSQPGTRQYV. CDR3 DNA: TGCGCCAGCAGTCAACCCGGGACTCGGCAGTACGTC.

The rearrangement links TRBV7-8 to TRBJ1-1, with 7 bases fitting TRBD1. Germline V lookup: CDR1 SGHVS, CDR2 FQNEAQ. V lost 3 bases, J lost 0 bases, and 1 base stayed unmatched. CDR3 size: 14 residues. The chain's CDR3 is CASSLTGLNTEAFF. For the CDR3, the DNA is TGTGCCAGCAGCTTGACAGGGTTGAACACTGAAGCTTTCTTT.

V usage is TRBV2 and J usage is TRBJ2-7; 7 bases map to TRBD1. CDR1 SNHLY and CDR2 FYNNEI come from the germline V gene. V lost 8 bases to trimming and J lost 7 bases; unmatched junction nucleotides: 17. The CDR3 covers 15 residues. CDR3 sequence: CASGVDRVPPKEQYF. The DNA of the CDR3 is TGTGCCAGCGGGGTAGACAGGGTCCCGCCTAAGGAGCAGTACTTC.

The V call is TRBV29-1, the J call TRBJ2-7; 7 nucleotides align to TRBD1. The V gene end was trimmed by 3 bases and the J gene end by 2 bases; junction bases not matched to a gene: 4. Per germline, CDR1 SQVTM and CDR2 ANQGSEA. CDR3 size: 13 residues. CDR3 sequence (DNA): TGCAGCGTTGATGGGGACAGACCCTACGAGCAGTACTTC. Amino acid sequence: CSVDGDRPYEQYF.

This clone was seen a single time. The CDR3 DNA reads TGTGCCAGCAGCCTGATTCCGAGGGTATCATACGAGCAGTACTTC. Its translation: CASSLIPRVSYEQYF. The rearrangement uses TRBV3-1 (or the pseudogene TRBV3-2) and TRBJ2-7; D is possibly TRBD2 (5 bases). Germline V gene lookup returns CDR1 LGHDT and CDR2 YNNKEL (reference sequence). Deletions cut 4 bases from V and 4 bases from J, with 17 bases between. There are 15 residues in the CDR3.

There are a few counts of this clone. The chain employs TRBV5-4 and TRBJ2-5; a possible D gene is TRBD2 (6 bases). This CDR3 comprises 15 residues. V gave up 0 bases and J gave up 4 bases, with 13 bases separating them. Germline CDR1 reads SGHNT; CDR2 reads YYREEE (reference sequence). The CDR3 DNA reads TGTGCCAGCAGCTTGGAACTAGGGCGGGGAGAGACCCAGTACTTC. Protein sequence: CASSLELGRGETQYF.

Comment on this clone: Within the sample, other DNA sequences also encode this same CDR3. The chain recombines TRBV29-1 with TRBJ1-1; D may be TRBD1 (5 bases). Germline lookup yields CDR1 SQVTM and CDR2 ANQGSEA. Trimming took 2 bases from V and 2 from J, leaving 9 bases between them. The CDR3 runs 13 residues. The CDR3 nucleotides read TGCAGCGTTGAAAGACAGACAAACACTGAAGCTTTCTTT. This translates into CSVERQTNTEAFF.

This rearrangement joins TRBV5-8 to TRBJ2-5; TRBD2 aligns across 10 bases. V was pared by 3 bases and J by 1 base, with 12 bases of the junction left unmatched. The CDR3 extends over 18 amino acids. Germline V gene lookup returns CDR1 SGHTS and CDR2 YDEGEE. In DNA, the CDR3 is TGTGCCAGCAGCTGGGCCGGGCTAGCGGGGGTCACCCAAGAGACCCAGTACTTC. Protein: CASSWAGLAGVTQETQYF.

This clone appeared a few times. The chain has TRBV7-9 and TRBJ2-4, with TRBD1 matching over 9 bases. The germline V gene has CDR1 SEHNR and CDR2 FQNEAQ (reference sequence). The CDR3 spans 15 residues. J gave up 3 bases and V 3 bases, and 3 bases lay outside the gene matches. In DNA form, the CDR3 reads TGTGCCAGCAGCTTTGTGACAGGGGGCAAAAACATTCAGTACTTC. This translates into CASSFVTGGKNIQYF.

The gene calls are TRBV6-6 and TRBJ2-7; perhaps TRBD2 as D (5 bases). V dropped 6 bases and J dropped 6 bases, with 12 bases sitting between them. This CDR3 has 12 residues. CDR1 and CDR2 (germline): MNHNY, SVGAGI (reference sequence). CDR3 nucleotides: TGTGCCAGCAGCAGTACGGGGTCCGAGCAGTACTTC. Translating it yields CASSSTGSEQYF.

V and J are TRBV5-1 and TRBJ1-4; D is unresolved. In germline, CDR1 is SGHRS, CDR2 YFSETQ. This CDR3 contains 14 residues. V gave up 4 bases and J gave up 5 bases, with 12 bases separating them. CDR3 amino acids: CASSEGHTNEKLFF. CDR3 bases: TGCGCCAGCAGCGAGGGCCACACCAATGAAAAACTGTTTTTT.

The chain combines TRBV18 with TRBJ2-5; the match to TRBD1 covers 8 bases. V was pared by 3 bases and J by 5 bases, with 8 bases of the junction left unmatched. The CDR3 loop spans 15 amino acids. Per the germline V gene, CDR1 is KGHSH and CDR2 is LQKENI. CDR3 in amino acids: CASSPAGQGGETQYF. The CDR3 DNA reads TGTGCCAGCTCACCTGCCGGACAGGGCGGTGAGACCCAGTACTTC.

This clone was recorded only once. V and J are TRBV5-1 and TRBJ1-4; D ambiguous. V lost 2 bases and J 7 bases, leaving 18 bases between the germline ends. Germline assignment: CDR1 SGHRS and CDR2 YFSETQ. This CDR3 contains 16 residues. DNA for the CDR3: TGCGCCAGCAGCTTCACCCTCGCAGCCTCGGGTGAAAAACTGTTTTTT. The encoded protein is CASSFTLAASGEKLFF.